A single sample gave rise to the 6 T cell receptor beta chains below, sequenced in a study of CD8+ T cells in alopecia areata. RNA extraction was followed by reverse transcription into cDNA, which acted as the sequencing template. Some clones are missing from TCRdb's copy, which holds only in-frame ones; the method was immunoSEQ multiplex PCR. The sample shows more than 150,000 clones, about 51% of them seen only once. Treatment in this sample: oral pan-JAK inhibitor, 5-10 mg twice daily. The sequenced sample was CD8+ T cells sorted from blood, obtained around week 54, from a patient treated with tofacitinib. The receptor set was obtained from a human donor with alopecia areata.

The gene calls are TRBV4-2 and TRBJ1-6; perhaps TRBD1 as D (5 bases). The germline CDR1 and CDR2 sequences are LGHNA and YNFKEQ. V lost 6 bases and J 7 bases, leaving 13 bases between the germline ends. The CDR3 is made up of 14 amino acids. CDR3 sequence (DNA): TGTGCCAGCAGTCCAGGCAGGGAAAATTCACCCCTCCACTTT. Its translation: CASSPGRENSPLHF.

This clone was recorded a few times. The chain links TRBV4-3 to TRBJ2-2; 13 bases match TRBD2. V trimming: 3 bases; J trimming: 7 bases; junction bases outside the gene matches: 11. Germline values: CDR1 LGHNA, CDR2 YSLEER. CDR3 length equals 18 residues. The CDR3 nucleotides read TGCGCCAGCAGCCACCGAGTGAGACTAGCGGGGGGCGGCGGGGAGCTGTTTTTT. Protein: CASSHRVRLAGGGGELFF.

The gene calls are TRBV7-8 and TRBJ2-7; D perhaps matches TRBD1 (6 bases). The V gene lost 3 bases and the J gene lost 5 bases, with 14 bases spanning the gap. The length of the CDR3 is 14 residues. From germline, CDR1 is SGHVS and CDR2 FQNEAQ. The CDR3 spells CASSFQGRGHEQYF. DNA of the CDR3: TGTGCCAGCAGCTTCCAGGGCAGGGGCCACGAGCAGTACTTC.

This clone was observed many times. Other DNA sequences in this specimen translate into the identical CDR3. J is TRBJ2-2 and V is TRBV5-4, with D possibly TRBD1 on 5 matching bases. CDR1 is SGHNT and CDR2 is YYREEE in the germline V gene (reference sequence). CDR3 length: 15 residues. The ends were cut back, 1 base at V and 2 bases at J, with 9 bases in the middle. CDR3 DNA: TGTGCCAGCAGCTTGAAGGGGCGTAACACCGGGGAGCTGTTTTTT. Protein: CASSLKGRNTGELFF.

The J gene is TRBJ1-2, the V gene TRBV7-9; 7 bases fit TRBD1. With V trimmed by 4 bases and J by 1 base, 3 bases remained unmatched. This CDR3 is 14 amino acids long. Germline assignment: CDR1 SEHNR and CDR2 FQNEAQ (reference sequence). DNA of the CDR3: TGTGCCAGCAGCTCAGGGGGATATAACTATGGCTACACCTTC. Translating it yields CASSSGGYNYGYTF. Full variable domain (outside the CDR3, taken from reference TRBV7-9 and TRBJ1-2): DTGVSQNPRHKITKRGQNVTFRCDPISEHNRLYWYRQTLGQGPEFLTYFQNEAQLEKSRLLSDRFSAERPKGSFSTLEIQRTEQGDSAMYLCASSSGGYNYGYTFGSGTRLTVV.

The chain has TRBV30 and TRBJ2-3; D gene uncertain. The CDR3 loop spans 15 amino acids. The germline V gene encodes CDR1 GTSNPN and CDR2 SVGIG (reference sequence). Trimming pared 0 bases from V and 4 bases from J, leaving 14 bases between. The CDR3 sequence is CAWSVGQEVSDTQYF. CDR3 nucleotide sequence: TGTGCCTGGAGTGTAGGCCAAGAGGTTTCAGATACGCAGTATTTT.